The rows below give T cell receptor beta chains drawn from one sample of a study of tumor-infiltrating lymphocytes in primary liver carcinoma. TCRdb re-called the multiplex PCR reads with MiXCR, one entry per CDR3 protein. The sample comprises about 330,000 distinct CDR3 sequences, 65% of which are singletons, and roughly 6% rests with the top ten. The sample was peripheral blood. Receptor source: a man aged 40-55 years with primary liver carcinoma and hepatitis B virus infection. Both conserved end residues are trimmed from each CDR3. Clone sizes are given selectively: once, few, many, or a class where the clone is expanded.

CDR3aa: ASSLGGFDIPPLH; abundance: NA; v_gene: TRBV13
CDR3aa: ASSLLGRSSTGELF; abundance: NA; v_gene: TRBV11-2
CDR3aa: ASNLAGPRRETQY; abundance: NA; v_gene: TRBV28
CDR3aa: ASSLGIDSPGGEAF; abundance: once; v_gene: TRBV11-2
CDR3aa: ASSLGVAGGLTAQY; abundance: NA; v_gene: TRBV28
CDR3aa: ASGVSSYNSPLD; abundance: NA; v_gene: TRBV6-1
CDR3aa: SVEEGGPKEQH; abundance: NA; v_gene: TRBV29-1
CDR3aa: ASSGQGGLGTEAF; abundance: few; v_gene: TRBV7-8
CDR3aa: ASSLIQGNYGYI; abundance: NA; v_gene: TRBV28
CDR3aa: ASSQEEGLNTEAF; abundance: many; v_gene: TRBV4-1
CDR3aa: ASSLGIYYNEQF; abundance: NA; v_gene: TRBV28
CDR3aa: ASSQEWGLARVGYNEQF; abundance: NA; v_gene: TRBV4-3
CDR3aa: ASSQGWTETYNEQF; abundance: many; v_gene: TRBV4-3
CDR3aa: ASSFIAREGSYEQY; abundance: many; v_gene: TRBV12-1
CDR3aa: ASSYSIGTDTQY; abundance: NA; v_gene: TRBV6-5
CDR3aa: ASSLDCNEQF; abundance: NA; v_gene: TRBV11-3
CDR3aa: ASSPRPGGSGNTIY; abundance: many; v_gene: TRBV6-1
CDR3aa: ASSLGTSDNEQL; abundance: NA; v_gene: TRBV11-3